The next 12 T cell receptor beta chains were all read from a single sample in a study of T cells expressing NK-cell markers. With the 5' RACE reads reprocessed, TCRdb shows one record per CDR3 protein and no DNA. Its table records 200,000 to 300,000 distinct CDR3 sequences. Sequences were obtained from blood T cells: a sorted CD56 or NKG2C T cell subset, CD4+ or CD8+ T cells, or bulk PBMC T cells (not recorded which). These receptors originate from a man aged 18 to 30 in good health.

The chain employs TRBV20-1 and TRBJ2-2; TCRdb selects TRBD1, and the lack of DNA leaves this call unchecked. The length of the CDR3 is 15 residues. The germline gives CDR1 DFQATT, CDR2 SNEGSKA (reference sequence). The CDR3 spells CSAGEPRPAAGELFF.

The chain joins TRBV12-3 or TRBV12-4 to TRBJ1-6; TCRdb's D call of TRBD1 is untestable without DNA. The CDR3 loop spans 15 amino acids. CDR3 region: CASSHRDRRGSPLHF.

The V call is TRBV28, the J call TRBJ1-5. CDR3 length equals 12 residues. Per the germline V gene, CDR1 is MDHEN and CDR2 is SYDVKM. Here the CDR3 reads CASSFLAEPQHF.

The rearrangement joins TRBV5-1 to TRBJ2-5; there is no DNA to check the TCRdb D call of TRBD2. Germline V CDR1 and CDR2: SGHRS, YFSETQ. The CDR3 is 14 amino acids. The CDR3 spells CASSLSGRQETQYF.

This chain's CDR3 is CSVKITQDKSYEQYF. The genes are TRBV29-1 and TRBJ2-7; the TCRdb D gene call, TRBD1, has no DNA to confirm it. CDR3 length equals 15 residues. CDR1 SQVTM and CDR2 ANQGSEA come from the germline V gene.

The chain employs TRBV19 and TRBJ2-7. Germline CDR1 and CDR2: LNHDA and SQIVND (reference sequence). The CDR3 has 13 amino acids. CDR3 amino acids: CASSIPTVYEQYF.

The genes are TRBV15 and TRBJ2-5. The CDR3 contains 13 residues. From germline, CDR1 is LNHNV and CDR2 YYDKDF (reference sequence). CDR3 in amino acids: CATRFRFQETQYF.

The chain carries TRBV6-5 and TRBJ2-4; without DNA, the TCRdb call of TRBD1 cannot be checked. The CDR3 spans 17 residues. Germline V gene data show CDR1 as MNHEY and CDR2 as SVGAGI. The CDR3 loop reads CASSRDTRLRAKNIQYF.

The chain is built from TRBV25-1 and TRBJ2-7; TCRdb gives TRBD1 as the D gene, but with no DNA this cannot be confirmed. CDR3 length: 13 residues. Germline V gene data show CDR1 as MGHDK and CDR2 as SYGVNS. CDR3 sequence: CASKGQGSYEQYF.

The J gene is TRBJ2-7, the V gene TRBV6-1; the D call of TRBD2 rests on TCRdb alone, since no DNA is present to check it. The CDR3 has 15 residues. Looked up from germline, CDR1 is MNHNS and CDR2 is SASEGT. CDR3 in amino acids: CASSRYGSLDYEQYF.

V and J are TRBV6-1 and TRBJ1-4; TCRdb indicates TRBD1, and absent DNA this call remains unverified. This CDR3 spans 14 amino acids. Germline loops: CDR1 MNHNS, CDR2 SASEGT. The CDR3 sequence is CASRTGGGNEKLFF.

This sequence joins TRBV6-6 and TRBJ1-2; TCRdb's D call of TRBD1 is untestable without DNA. The CDR3 totals 18 residues. Germline CDR1 and CDR2: MNHNY and SVGAGI (reference sequence). This CDR3 reads CASTRFAPGPTVDYGYTF.